This T cell receptor beta chain appears in the sequencing data of a study of PD-L1 blockade in urothelial cancer. Whole-study context: Patients went on atezolizumab at some point between 2012 and 2014, receiving 1,200 mg intravenously every 3 weeks. Male sex and bladder-origin urothelial cancer were recorded for about 85% of the roughly 30 patients. Blood underwent analysis 3 weeks (second dose) and 6 weeks after treatment began.

Sequencing was performed with immunoSEQ multiplex PCR; in TCRdb, only in-frame clones are kept and a portion is missing. The sample consists of 50,000 to 55,000 clones, 70% to 85% of them appearing once. The study, taken as a whole, reports: Better survival was forecast by a pretreatment blood TCR clonality below the median.

Trimming took off 6 bases at V and 4 bases at J, with 18 bases between the two ends. This CDR3 has 15 amino acids. Germline loops: CDR1 MNHEY, CDR2 SVGAGI. With respect to this clone: Its specificity is unknown.

The TCR comes from a man between 65 and 85 years old with urothelial cancer. Sample: PBMCs, taken around atezolizumab (anti-PD-L1) treatment. J is TRBJ1-2 and V is TRBV6-5; D possibly corresponds to TRBD1 (5 bases). The CDR3 protein is CASSRSMAGGYGYTF. In DNA form, the CDR3 reads TGTGCCAGCAGCCGTTCAATGGCGGGGGGCTATGGCTACACCTTC.